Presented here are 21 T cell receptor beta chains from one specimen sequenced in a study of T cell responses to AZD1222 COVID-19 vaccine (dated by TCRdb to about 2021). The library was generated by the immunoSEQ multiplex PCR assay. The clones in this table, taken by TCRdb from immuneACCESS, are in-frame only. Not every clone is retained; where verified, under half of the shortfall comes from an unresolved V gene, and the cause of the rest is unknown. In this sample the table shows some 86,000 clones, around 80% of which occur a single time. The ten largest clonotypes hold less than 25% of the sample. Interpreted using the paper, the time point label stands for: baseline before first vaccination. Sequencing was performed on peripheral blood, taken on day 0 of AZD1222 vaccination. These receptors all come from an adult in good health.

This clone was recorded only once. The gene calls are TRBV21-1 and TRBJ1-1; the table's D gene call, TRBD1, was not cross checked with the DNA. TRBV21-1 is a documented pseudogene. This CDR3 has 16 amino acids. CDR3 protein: CASSPRDRRGFSEAFF. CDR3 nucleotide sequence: TGTGCCAGCAGCCCCCGGGACAGGCGGGGTTTCTCTGAAGCTTTCTTT.

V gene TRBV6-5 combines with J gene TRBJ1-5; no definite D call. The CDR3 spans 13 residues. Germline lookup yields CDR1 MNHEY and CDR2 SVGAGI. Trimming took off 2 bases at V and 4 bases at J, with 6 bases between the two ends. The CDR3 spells CASSYGGNQPQHF. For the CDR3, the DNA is TGTGCCAGCAGTTACGGAGGGAATCAGCCCCAGCATTTT.

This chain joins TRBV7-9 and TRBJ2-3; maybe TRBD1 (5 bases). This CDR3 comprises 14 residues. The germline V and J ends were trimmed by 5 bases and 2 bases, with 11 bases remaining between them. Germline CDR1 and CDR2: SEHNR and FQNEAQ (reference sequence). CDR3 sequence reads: CASSQGAHTDTQYF. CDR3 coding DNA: TGTGCCAGCAGCCAAGGGGCCCACACAGATACGCAGTATTTT. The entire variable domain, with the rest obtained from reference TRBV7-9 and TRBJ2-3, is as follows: DTGVSQNPRHKITKRGQNVTFRCDPISEHNRLYWYRQTLGQGPEFLTYFQNEAQLEKSRLLSDRFSAERPKGSFSTLEIQRTEQGDSAMYLCASSQGAHTDTQYFGPGTRLTVL.

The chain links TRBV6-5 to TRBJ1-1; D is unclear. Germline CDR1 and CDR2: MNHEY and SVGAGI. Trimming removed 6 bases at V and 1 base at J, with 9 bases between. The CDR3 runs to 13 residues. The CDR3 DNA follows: TGTGCCAGCAGCGGACGGCAGAACACTGAAGCTTTCTTT. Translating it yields CASSGRQNTEAFF.

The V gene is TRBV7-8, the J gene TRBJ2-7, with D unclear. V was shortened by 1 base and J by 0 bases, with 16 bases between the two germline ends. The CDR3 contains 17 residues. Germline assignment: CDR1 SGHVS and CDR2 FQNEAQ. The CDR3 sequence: CASSLGSWTTVSYEQYF. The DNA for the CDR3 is TGTGCCAGCAGCTTAGGATCATGGACGACTGTCTCCTACGAGCAGTACTTC.

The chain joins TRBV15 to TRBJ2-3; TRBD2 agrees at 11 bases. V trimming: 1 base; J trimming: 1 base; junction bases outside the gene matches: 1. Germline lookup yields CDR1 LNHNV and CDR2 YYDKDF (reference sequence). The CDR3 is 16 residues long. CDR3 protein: CATSRVLAGGTDTQYF. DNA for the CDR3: TGTGCCACCAGCAGAGTACTAGCGGGGGGCACAGATACGCAGTATTTT.

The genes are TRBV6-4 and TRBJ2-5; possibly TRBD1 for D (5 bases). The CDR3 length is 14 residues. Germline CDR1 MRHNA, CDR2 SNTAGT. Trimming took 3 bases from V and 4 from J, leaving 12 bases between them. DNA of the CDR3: TGTGCCAGCAGTGAAAGGGGTTTGGGAGAGACCCAGTACTTC. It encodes CASSERGLGETQYF.

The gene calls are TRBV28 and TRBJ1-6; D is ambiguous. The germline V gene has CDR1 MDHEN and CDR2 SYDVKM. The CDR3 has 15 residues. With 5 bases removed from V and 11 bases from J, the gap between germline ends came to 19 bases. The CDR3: CASSPVSRVTTPLHF. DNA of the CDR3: TGTGCCAGCAGTCCCGTATCGAGAGTAACCACACCCCTCCACTTT. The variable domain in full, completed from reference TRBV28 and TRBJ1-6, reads DVKVTQSSRYLVKRTGEKVFLECVQDMDHENMFWYRQDPGLGLRLIYFSYDVKMKEKGDIPEGYSVSREKKERFSLILESASTNQTSMYLCASSPVSRVTTPLHFGNGTRLTVT.

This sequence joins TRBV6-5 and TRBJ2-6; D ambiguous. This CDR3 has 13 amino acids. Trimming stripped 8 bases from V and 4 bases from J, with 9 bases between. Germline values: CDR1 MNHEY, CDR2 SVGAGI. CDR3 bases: TGTGCCAGCCAGGTGTCCGGGGCCAACGTCCTGACTTTC. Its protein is CASQVSGANVLTF.

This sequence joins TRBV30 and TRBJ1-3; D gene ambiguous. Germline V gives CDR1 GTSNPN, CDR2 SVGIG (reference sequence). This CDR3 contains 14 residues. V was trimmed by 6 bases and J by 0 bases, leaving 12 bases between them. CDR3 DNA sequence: TGTGCCTGTGCAAGGACCCTCTCTGGAAACACCATATATTTT. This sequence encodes CACARTLSGNTIYF.

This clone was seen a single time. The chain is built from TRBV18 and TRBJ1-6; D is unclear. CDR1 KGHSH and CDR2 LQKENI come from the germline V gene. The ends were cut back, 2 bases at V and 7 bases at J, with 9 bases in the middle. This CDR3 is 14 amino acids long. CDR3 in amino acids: CASSPGSQNSPLHF. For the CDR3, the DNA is TGTGCCAGCTCACCAGGCTCGCAGAATTCACCCCTCCACTTT.

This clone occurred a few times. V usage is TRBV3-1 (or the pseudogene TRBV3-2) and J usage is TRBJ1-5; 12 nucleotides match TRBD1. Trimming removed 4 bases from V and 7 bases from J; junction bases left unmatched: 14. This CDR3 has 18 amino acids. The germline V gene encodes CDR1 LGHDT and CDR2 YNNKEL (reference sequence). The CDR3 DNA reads TGTGCCAGCAGCCCAAGTTGGGACAGGGGGCGCGTAGGGCAGCCCCAGCATTTT. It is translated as CASSPSWDRGRVGQPQHF.

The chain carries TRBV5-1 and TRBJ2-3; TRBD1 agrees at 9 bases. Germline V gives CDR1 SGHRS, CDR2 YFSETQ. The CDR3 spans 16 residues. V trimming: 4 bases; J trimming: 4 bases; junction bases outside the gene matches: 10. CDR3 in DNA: TGCGCCAGCAGCGACTCCGGACAGGGGATGGCAGATACGCAGTATTTT. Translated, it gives CASSDSGQGMADTQYF.

DNA for the CDR3: TGTGCCAGCAGCTATGGAGGGGGCTCCGGCTACACCTTC. The encoded protein is CASSYGGGSGYTF. V and J are TRBV5-6 and TRBJ1-2, with 7 bases lining up with TRBD1. Looked up from germline, CDR1 is SGHDT and CDR2 is YYEEEE. V shed 3 bases and J 8 bases; nucleotides not matched to a gene: 7. The CDR3 has 13 amino acids.

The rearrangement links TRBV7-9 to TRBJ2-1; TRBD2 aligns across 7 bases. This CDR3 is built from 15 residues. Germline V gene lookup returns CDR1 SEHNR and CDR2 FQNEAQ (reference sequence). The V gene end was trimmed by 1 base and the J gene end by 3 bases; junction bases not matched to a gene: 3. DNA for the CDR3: TGTGCCAGCAGCTTAGGTCTAGCGGTCTACAATGAGCAGTTCTTC. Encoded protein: CASSLGLAVYNEQFF.

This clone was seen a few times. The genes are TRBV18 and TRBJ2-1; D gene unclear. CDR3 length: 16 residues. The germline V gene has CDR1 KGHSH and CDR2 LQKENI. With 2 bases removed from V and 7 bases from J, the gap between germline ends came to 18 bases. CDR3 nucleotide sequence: TGTGCCAGCTCACCAGCTTCGCCGGGCCCCCGGAATGAGCAGTTCTTC. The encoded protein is CASSPASPGPRNEQFF.

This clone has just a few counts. Here the CDR3 reads CASSLSYTYEQYF. Here the CDR3 DNA reads TGTGCCAGCAGTTTAAGTTACACGTACGAGCAGTACTTC. The rearrangement uses TRBV27 and TRBJ2-7, with D unclear. The CDR3 covers 13 residues. The germline CDR1 and CDR2 sequences are MNHEY and SMNVEV (reference sequence). V shed 2 bases and J shed 4 bases, with 9 bases lying between them.

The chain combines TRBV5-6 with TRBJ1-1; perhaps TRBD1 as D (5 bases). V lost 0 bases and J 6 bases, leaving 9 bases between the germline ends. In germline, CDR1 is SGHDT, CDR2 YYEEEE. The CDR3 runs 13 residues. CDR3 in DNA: TGTGCCAGCAGCTTGGGGGGGATCCCTGAAGCTTTCTTT. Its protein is CASSLGGIPEAFF.

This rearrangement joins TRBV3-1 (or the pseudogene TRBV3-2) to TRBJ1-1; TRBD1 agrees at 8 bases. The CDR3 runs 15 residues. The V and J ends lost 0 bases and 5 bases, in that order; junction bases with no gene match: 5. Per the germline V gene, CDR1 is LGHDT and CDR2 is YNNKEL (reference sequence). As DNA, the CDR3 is TGTGCCAGCAGCCAAGAGGGGACAGGCAGGACTGAAGCTTTCTTT. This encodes CASSQEGTGRTEAFF.

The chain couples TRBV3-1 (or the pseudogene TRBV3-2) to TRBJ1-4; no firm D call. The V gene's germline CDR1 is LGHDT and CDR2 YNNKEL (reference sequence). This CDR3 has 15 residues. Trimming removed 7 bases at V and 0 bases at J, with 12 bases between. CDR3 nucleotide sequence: TGTGCCAGCAAAGGGAGGGCTGCAACTAATGAAAAACTGTTTTTT. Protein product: CASKGRAATNEKLFF.

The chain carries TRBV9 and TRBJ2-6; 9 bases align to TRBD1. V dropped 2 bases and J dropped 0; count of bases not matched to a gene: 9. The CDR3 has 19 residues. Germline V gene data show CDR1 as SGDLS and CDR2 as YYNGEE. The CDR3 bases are TGTGCCAGCAGCGTCCTTTCGGGGACAGGGACCTCTGGGGCCAACGTCCTGACTTTC. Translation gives CASSVLSGTGTSGANVLTF.